A few counts support the clone carrying this T cell receptor (beta chain). One entry per CDR3 protein, called by TCRdb with MiXCR from the 5' RACE reads. The sample lists approximately 110,000 distinct CDR3 sequences; more than 10% were seen once. The time point denotes: blood at routine non-recurrence follow-up after resection. TCRs were sequenced from unsorted whole RNA of tumor, nontumor lung or PBMC. The data stem from a study of spatial heterogeneity in lung cancer. At the level of the study: The roughly 68 donors had untreated early-stage non-small cell lung cancer. Sequencing consistently turned up more beta-chain sequences than alpha-chain sequences. Raw reads contained each unique TCR and UMI combination more than ten times on average.

Trimming stripped 6 bases from V and 3 bases from J, with 15 bases between. The CDR3 loop spans 15 amino acids. The clonotype comes from a female donor with early-stage non-small cell lung cancer. The chain carries TRBV12-3 or TRBV12-4 and TRBJ1-5; no reliable D call. The source material was PBMCs, sampled at follow-up. The CDR3 spells CASSMTSSPNQPQHF. CDR3 nucleotide sequence: TGTGCCAGCAGCATGACCTCATCGCCCAATCAGCCCCAGCATTTT.